The clone carrying this TCR beta chain was counted at least ten times. Per germline, CDR1 SGHTA and CDR2 FQGTGA. The CDR3 spans 14 residues. The V and J ends lost 5 bases and 7 bases respectively, with 16 bases between them. TCRdb reprocessed the 5' RACE reads via MiXCR and lists one record per CDR3 protein. The table lists about 200,000 distinct CDR3 sequences, 9% to 10% of them singletons. The data belong to a study of T-cell memory formation after mild COVID-19. This rearrangement joins TRBV7-3 to TRBJ2-3, with D uncertain. The sequence was obtained from a man younger than 30 who had mild COVID-19 (a few samples of this study predate the infection). Cell type and time point are not known. Material for sequencing was PBMCs or a T cell subset sorted from them (not recorded which). The CDR3 here is CASSPLGWMNTQYF. In DNA form, the CDR3 reads TGTGCCAGCAGCCCGCTGGGATGGATGAATACGCAGTATTTT.